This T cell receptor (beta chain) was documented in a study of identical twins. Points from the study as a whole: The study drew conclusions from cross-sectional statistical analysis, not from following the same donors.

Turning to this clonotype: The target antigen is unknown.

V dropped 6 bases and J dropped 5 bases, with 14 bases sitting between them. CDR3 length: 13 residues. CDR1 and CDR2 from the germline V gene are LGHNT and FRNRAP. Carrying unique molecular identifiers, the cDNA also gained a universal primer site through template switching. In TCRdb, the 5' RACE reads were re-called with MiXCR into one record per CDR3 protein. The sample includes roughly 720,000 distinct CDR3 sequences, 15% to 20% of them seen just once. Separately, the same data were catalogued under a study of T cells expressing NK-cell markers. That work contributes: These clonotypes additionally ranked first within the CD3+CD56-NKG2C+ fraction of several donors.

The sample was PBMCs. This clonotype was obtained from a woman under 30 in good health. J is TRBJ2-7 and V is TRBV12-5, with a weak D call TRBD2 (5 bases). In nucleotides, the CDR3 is TGTGCTAGTGGCCCACCCGCCGGGGACGAGCAGTACTTC. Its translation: CASGPPAGDEQYF.